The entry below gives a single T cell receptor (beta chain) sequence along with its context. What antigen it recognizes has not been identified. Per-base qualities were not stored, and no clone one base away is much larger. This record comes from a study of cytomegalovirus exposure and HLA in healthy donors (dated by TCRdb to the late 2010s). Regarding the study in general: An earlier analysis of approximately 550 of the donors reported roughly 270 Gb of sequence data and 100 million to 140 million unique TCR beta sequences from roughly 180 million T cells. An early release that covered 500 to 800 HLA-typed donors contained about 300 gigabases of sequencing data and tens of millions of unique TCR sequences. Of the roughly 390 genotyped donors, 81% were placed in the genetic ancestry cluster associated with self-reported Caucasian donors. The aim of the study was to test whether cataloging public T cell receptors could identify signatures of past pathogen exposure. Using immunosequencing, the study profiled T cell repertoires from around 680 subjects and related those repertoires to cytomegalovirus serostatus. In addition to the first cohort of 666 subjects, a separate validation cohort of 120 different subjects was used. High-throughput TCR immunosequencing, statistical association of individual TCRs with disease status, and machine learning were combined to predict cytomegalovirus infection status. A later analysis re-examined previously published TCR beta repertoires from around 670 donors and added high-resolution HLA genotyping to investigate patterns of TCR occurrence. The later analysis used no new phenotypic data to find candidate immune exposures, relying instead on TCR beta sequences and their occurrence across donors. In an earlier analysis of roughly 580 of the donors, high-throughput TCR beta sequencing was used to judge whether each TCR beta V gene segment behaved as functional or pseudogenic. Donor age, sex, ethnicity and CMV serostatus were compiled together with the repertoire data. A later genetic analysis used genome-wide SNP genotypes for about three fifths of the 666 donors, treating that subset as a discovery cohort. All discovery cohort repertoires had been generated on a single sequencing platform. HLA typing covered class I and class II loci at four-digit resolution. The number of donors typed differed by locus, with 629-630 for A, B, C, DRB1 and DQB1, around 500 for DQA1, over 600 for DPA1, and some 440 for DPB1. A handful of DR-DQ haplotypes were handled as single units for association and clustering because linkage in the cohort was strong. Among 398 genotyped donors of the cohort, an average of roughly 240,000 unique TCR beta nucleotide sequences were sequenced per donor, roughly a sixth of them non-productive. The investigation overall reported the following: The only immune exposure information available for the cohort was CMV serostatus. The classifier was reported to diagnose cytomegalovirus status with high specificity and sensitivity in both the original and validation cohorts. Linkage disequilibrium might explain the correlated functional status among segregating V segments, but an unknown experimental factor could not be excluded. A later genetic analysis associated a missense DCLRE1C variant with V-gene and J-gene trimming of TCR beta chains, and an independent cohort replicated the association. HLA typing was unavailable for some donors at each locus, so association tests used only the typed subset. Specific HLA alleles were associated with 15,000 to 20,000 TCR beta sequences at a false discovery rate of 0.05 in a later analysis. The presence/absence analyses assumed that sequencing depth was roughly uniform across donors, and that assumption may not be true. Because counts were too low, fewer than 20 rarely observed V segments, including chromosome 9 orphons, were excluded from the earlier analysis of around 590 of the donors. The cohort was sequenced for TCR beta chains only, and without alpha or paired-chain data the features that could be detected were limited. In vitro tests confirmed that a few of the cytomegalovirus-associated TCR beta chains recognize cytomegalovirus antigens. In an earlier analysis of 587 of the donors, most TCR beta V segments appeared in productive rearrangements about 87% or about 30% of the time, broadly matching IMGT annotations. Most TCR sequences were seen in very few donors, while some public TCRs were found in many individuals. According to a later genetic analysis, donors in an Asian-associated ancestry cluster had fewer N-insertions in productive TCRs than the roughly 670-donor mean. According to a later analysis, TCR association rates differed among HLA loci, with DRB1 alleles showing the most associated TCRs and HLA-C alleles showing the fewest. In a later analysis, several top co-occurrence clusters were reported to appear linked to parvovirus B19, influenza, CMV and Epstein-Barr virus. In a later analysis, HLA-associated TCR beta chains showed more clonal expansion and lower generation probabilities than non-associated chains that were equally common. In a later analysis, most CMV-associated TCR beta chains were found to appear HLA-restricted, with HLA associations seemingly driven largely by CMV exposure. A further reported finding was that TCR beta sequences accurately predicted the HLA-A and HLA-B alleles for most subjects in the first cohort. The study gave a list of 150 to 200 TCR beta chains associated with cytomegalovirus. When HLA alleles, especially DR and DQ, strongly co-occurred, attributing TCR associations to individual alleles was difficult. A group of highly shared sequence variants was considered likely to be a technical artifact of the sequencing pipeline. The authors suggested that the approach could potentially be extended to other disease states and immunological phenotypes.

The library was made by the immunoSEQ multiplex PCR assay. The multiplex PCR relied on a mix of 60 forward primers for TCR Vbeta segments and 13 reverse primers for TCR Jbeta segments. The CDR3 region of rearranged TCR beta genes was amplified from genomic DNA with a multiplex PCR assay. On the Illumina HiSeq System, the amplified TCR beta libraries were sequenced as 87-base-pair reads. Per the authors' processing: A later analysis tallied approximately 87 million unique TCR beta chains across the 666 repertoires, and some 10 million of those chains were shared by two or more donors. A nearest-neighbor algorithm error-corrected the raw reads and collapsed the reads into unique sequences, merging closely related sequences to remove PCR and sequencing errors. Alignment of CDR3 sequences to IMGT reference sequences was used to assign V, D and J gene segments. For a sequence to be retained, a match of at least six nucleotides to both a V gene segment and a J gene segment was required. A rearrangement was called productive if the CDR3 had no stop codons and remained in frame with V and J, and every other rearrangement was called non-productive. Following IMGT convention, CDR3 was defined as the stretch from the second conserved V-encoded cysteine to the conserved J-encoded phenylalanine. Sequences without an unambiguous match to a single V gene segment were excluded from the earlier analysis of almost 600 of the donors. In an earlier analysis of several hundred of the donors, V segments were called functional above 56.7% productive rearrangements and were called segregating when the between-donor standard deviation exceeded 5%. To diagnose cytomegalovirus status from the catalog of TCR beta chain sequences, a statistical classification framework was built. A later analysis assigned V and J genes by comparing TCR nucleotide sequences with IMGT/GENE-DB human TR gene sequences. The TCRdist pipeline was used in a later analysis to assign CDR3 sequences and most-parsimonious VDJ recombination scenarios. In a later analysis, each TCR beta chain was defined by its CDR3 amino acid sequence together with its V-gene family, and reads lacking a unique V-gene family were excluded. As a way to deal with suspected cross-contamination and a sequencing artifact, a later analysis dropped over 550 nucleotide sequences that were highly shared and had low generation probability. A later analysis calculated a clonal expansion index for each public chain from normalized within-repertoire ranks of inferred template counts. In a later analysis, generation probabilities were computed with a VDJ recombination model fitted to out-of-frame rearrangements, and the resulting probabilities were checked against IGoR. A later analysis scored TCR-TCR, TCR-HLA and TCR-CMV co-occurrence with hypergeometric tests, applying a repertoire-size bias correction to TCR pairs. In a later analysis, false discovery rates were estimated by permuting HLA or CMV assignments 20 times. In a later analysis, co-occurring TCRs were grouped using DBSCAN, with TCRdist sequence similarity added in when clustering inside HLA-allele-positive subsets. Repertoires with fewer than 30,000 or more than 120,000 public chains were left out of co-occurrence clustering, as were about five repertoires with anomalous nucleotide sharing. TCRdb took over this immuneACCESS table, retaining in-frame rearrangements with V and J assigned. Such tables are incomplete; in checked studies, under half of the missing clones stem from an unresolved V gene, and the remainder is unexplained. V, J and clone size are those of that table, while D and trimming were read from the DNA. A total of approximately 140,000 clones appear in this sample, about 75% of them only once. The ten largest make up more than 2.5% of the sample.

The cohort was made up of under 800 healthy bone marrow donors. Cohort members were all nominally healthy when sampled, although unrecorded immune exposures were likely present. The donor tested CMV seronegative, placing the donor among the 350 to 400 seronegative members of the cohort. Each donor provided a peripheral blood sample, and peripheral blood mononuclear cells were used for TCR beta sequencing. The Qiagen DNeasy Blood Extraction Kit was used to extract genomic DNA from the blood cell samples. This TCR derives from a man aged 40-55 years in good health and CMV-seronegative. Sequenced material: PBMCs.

The sequenced DNA is TGTGCCAGCAGTAGGGGGAACACTGAAGCTTTCTTT. It translates as CASSRGNTEAFF. The chain links TRBV6-1 with TRBJ1-1; the D segment could be TRBD1, given 5 matching bases. V and J lose 5 bases and 1 base, and a span of 5 bases separates them. Reading from cysteine to phenylalanine, the CDR3 counts 12 amino acids. Left in the record is the CDR3 DNA by itself, 36 bases read in frame from the first base. Sequences MNHNS (CDR1) and SASEGT (CDR2) are obtained from the germline V gene.